These 29 T cell receptor beta chains were all obtained from the same sample, sequenced in a study of blood T cell repertoires in COVID-19. Here immunoSEQ multiplex PCR was the method, and the copy in TCRdb shows in-frame clones only, minus some. The data hold about 210,000 clones, with about 85% observed a single time. The sequenced sample was PBMCs or T cells enriched from blood (not recorded which). These receptors originate from a man between 40 and 49 years old who had recovered from COVID-19.

The chain recombines TRBV2 with TRBJ1-1; D is uncertain. This CDR3 region has 14 residues. CDR1 SNHLY and CDR2 FYNNEI come from the germline V gene. Trimming removed 6 bases at V and 0 bases at J, with 11 bases between. DNA of the CDR3: TGTGCCAGCAGGGGAGCGGACGTGAACACTGAAGCTTTCTTT. Its protein is CASRGADVNTEAFF.

This chain links TRBV6-5 with TRBJ1-5; D is unclear. The CDR3 is made up of 14 amino acids. Trimming took 2 bases from V and 3 from J, leaving 8 bases between them. Germline CDR1 reads MNHEY; CDR2 reads SVGAGI. CDR3 DNA sequence: TGTGCCAGCAGTTACGGAACAGACAATCAGCCCCAGCATTTT. As protein: CASSYGTDNQPQHF.

The rearrangement joins TRBV5-5 to TRBJ2-5; 10 bases are a match to TRBD2. The length of the CDR3 is 18 residues. V was clipped by 1 base and J by 3 bases; unmatched bases: 12. Germline V lookup: CDR1 SGHKS, CDR2 YYEKEE (reference sequence). CDR3 residues: CASSLTSGIYPSEETQYF. As DNA, the CDR3 is TGTGCCAGCAGCTTGACTAGCGGGATATATCCTTCCGAAGAGACCCAGTACTTC.

V and J are TRBV25-1 and TRBJ1-1, with 8 bases matching TRBD1. CDR3 length: 14 residues. Germline V lookup: CDR1 MGHDK, CDR2 SYGVNS. V dropped 2 bases and J dropped 10; count of bases not matched to a gene: 9. The CDR3 spells CASSEGDRGLLAFF. CDR3 DNA: TGTGCCAGCAGTGAAGGAGACAGGGGTCTATTAGCTTTCTTT.

This chain joins TRBV16 and TRBJ1-1; D unresolved. Trimming took off 4 bases at V and 6 bases at J, with 21 bases between the two ends. The CDR3 loop spans 16 amino acids. Germline CDR1 reads KGHSY; CDR2 reads FQNENV. The CDR3 DNA sequence: TGTGCCAGCAGCCTGACGCGAGAGGCCGAGCGATCTGAAGCTTTCTTT. Its protein is CASSLTREAERSEAFF.

Concerning this clone itself: At one boundary the junction diverges from the germline segment, which might be a read error. The chain recombines TRBV18 with TRBJ1-1; 9 bases line up with TRBD1. Per germline, CDR1 KGHSH and CDR2 LQKENI. The CDR3 extends over 16 amino acids. The CDR3 DNA follows: TGTGCCAGCTCGCCACCGGGACAGGGTATCGGCACTGAAGCTTTCTTT. It specifies CASSPPGQGIGTEAFF.

V gene TRBV12-3 or TRBV12-4 combines with J gene TRBJ1-1; D is uncertain. V lost 1 base and J lost 1, with 4 bases in between. The CDR3 runs 13 residues. CDR3 nucleotides: TGTGCCAGCAGTTTAGGTAGGAACACTGAAGCTTTCTTT. It yields the protein CASSLGRNTEAFF.

In nucleotides, the CDR3 is TGTGCCAGCAGCTTAGAAGCAGGGGTAGGAACTAATGAAAAACTGTTTTTT. It is translated as CASSLEAGVGTNEKLFF. The chain joins TRBV11-3 to TRBJ1-4; tentative D call: TRBD1 (6 bases). In germline, CDR1 is SGHNT, CDR2 YENEEA. The CDR3 sequence is 17 residues long. V gave up 0 bases and J gave up 1 base, with 12 bases separating them. The variable domain in full, with the rest retrieved from reference TRBV11-3 and TRBJ1-4, is EAGVVQSPRYKIIEKKQPVAFWCNPISGHNTLYWYLQNLGQGPELLIRYENEEAVDDSQLPKDRFSAERLKGVDSTLKIQPAELGDSAVYLCASSLEAGVGTNEKLFFGSGTQLSVL.

The CDR3: CAWGRGPPNTEAFF. DNA for the CDR3: TGTGCCTGGGGCCGAGGGCCGCCGAACACTGAAGCTTTCTTT. V gene TRBV30 combines with J gene TRBJ1-1; no clear D gene. Germline CDR1 is GTSNPN and CDR2 is SVGIG (reference sequence). The CDR3 extends over 14 amino acids. Deletions cut 5 bases from V and 1 base from J, with 14 bases between.

The gene calls are TRBV3-1 (or the pseudogene TRBV3-2) and TRBJ1-2, with a weak D call TRBD1 (5 bases). Per the germline V gene, CDR1 is LGHDT and CDR2 is YNNKEL (reference sequence). The V end lost 4 bases, the J end lost 4 bases, and 13 bases lay between the germline ends. CDR3 size: 14 residues. The CDR3 DNA reads as TGTGCCAGCAGCCTCAGGGAGGGGCTCTATGGCTACACCTTC. Translated, it gives CASSLREGLYGYTF.

This clone was observed once. V gene TRBV6-2 or TRBV6-3 combines with J gene TRBJ1-5, with D possibly TRBD1 on 5 matching bases. This CDR3 is built from 15 residues. In germline, CDR1 is MNHEY, CDR2 SVGEGT. Deletions cut 5 bases from V and 0 bases from J, with 11 bases between. CDR3 residues: CASSPTDYSNQPQHF. The CDR3 DNA follows: TGTGCCAGCAGTCCGACAGATTATAGCAATCAGCCCCAGCATTTT.

This clone has only a few counts. The rearrangement uses TRBV16 and TRBJ2-7; 7 bases line up with TRBD1. Germline V lookup: CDR1 KGHSY, CDR2 FQNENV. The V gene end was trimmed by 3 bases and the J gene end by 7 bases; junction bases not matched to a gene: 18. The CDR3 is 17 amino acids. This CDR3 reads CASSQTLPSQGQSEQYF. CDR3 nucleotides: TGTGCCAGCAGCCAGACTCTTCCGAGCCAGGGACAGTCGGAGCAGTACTTC.

This clone was seen a handful of times. The chain joins TRBV3-1 (or the pseudogene TRBV3-2) to TRBJ1-6; no firm D call. This CDR3 contains 13 residues. The V gene's germline CDR1 is LGHDT and CDR2 YNNKEL (reference sequence). V was shortened by 1 base and J by 9 bases, with 7 bases between the two germline ends. CDR3 DNA: TGTGCCAGCAGCCAAGGTGTTAGTTCACCCCTCCACTTT. Encoded protein: CASSQGVSSPLHF.

V is TRBV19 and J is TRBJ2-1; the match to TRBD2 covers 10 bases. The CDR3 loop spans 15 amino acids. V lost 3 bases and J lost 4; bases outside the gene matches: 3. Germline V gene sequence: CDR1 LNHDA, CDR2 SQIVND (reference sequence). The CDR3 spells CASSIGTSEYNEQFF. Written as DNA, the CDR3 is TGTGCCAGTAGTATTGGGACTAGCGAGTACAATGAGCAGTTCTTC. The full variable domain, its missing parts supplied by reference TRBV19 and TRBJ2-1, is DGGITQSPKYLFRKEGQNVTLSCEQNLNHDAMYWYRQDPGQGLRLIYYSQIVNDFQKGDIAEGYSVSREKKESFPLTVTSAQKNPTAFYLCASSIGTSEYNEQFFGPGTRLTVL.

The CDR3 bases are TGTGCCAGCAGCGTAGCAGCGGGAAGGGAAGAGACCCAGTACTTC. It is translated as CASSVAAGREETQYF. The chain has TRBV9 and TRBJ2-5, with TRBD2 matching over 7 bases. The CDR3 covers 15 residues. V shed 0 bases, J shed 3 bases, and the junction held 5 bases outside the gene matches. Germline values: CDR1 SGDLS, CDR2 YYNGEE.

The V call is TRBV10-2, the J call TRBJ1-5; 7 bases match TRBD1. CDR3 length: 15 residues. V gave up 5 bases and J gave up 2 bases; unmatched junction bases: 6. The germline V gene has CDR1 WSHSY and CDR2 SAAADI. CDR3: CASSYGTDGNQPQHF. The CDR3 nucleotides are TGCGCCAGCAGTTACGGGACAGACGGCAATCAGCCCCAGCATTTT.

The V gene is TRBV29-1, the J gene TRBJ2-5, with 7 bases aligning to TRBD2. V gave up 6 bases and J gave up 3 bases; unmatched junction bases: 13. The CDR3 covers 15 residues. CDR1 and CDR2 from the germline V gene are SQVTM and ANQGSEA. CDR3 in amino acids: CSVGGGTFPKETQYF. CDR3 sequence (DNA): TGCAGCGTGGGGGGGGGAACTTTTCCTAAAGAGACCCAGTACTTC.

The chain employs TRBV28 and TRBJ1-2; D may be TRBD1 (5 bases). Germline lookup yields CDR1 MDHEN and CDR2 SYDVKM. CDR3 length equals 16 residues. V lost 6 bases and J 4 bases, leaving 21 bases between the germline ends. The chain's CDR3 is CASRNTEGRGGYGYTF. CDR3 DNA sequence: TGTGCCAGCAGAAACACCGAGGGGCGGGGAGGCTATGGCTACACCTTC.

The rearrangement joins TRBV6-5 to TRBJ2-7; TRBD2 aligns across 11 bases. Trimming at V came to 6 bases and at J to 2 bases, leaving 3 bases not matched to a gene. Germline V lookup: CDR1 MNHEY, CDR2 SVGAGI. The CDR3 extends over 14 amino acids. CDR3 sequence (DNA): TGTGCCAGCAGGGTTAGCGGGAGGGCCTACGAGCAGTACTTC. Its translation is CASRVSGRAYEQYF.

The chain links TRBV13 to TRBJ2-7, with D possibly being TRBD2 (5 bases). The CDR3 runs 14 residues. V lost 0 bases to trimming and J lost 3 bases, with 9 bases between them. Per germline, CDR1 PRHDT and CDR2 FYEKMQ (reference sequence). The DNA for the CDR3 is TGTGCCAGCAGCTTAGGAGGAGGTCTCTACGAGCAGTACTTC. This codes for CASSLGGGLYEQYF.

This clone was observed a few times. The chain is built from TRBV5-4 and TRBJ2-7; 13 nucleotides match TRBD2. The V gene's germline CDR1 is SGHNT and CDR2 YYREEE (reference sequence). The V and J ends lost 0 bases and 2 bases, in that order; junction bases with no gene match: 11. This CDR3 has 19 residues. Written as DNA, the CDR3 is TGTGCCAGCAGCTTGGTAGGGGGACTAGCGGGAAGTTCGACCTACGAGCAGTACTTC. It yields the protein CASSLVGGLAGSSTYEQYF. Full variable domain (remainder filled in from reference TRBV5-4 and TRBJ2-7): ETGVTQSPTHLIKTRGQQVTLRCSSQSGHNTVSWYQQALGQGPQFIFQYYREEENGRGNFPPRFSGLQFPNYSSELNVNALELDDSALYLCASSLVGGLAGSSTYEQYFGPGTRLTVT.

The rearrangement joins TRBV29-1 to TRBJ2-7; a possible D gene is TRBD2 (7 bases). Germline V gene lookup returns CDR1 SQVTM and CDR2 ANQGSEA. V shed 4 bases and J shed 3 bases, with 13 bases lying between them. The CDR3 covers 13 residues. The CDR3 DNA is TGCAGCGTTGGGGGGGGCGAATTCTACGAGCAGTACTTC. Translation: CSVGGGEFYEQYF.

V is TRBV5-4 and J is TRBJ1-2; perhaps TRBD1 as D (6 bases). CDR1 and CDR2 (germline): SGHNT, YYREEE (reference sequence). Trimming shortened V by 0 bases and J by 1 base, and 13 bases separated the two germline ends. The CDR3 loop spans 16 amino acids. CDR3 sequence (DNA): TGTGCCAGCAGCTTGGGGGGGGGCGCAGGTAACTATGGCTACACCTTC. Translating gives CASSLGGGAGNYGYTF. The variable domain in full, with the rest retrieved from reference TRBV5-4 and TRBJ1-2, is ETGVTQSPTHLIKTRGQQVTLRCSSQSGHNTVSWYQQALGQGPQFIFQYYREEENGRGNFPPRFSGLQFPNYSSELNVNALELDDSALYLCASSLGGGAGNYGYTFGSGTRLTVV.

The V and J genes are TRBV4-1 and TRBJ1-4; no definite D call. Trimming removed 0 bases from V and 10 bases from J, with 6 bases in between. The CDR3 sequence is 12 residues long. CDR1 and CDR2 (germline): MGHRA, YSYEKL. The CDR3 sequence: CASSQDPGKLFF. The CDR3 DNA reads TGCGCCAGCAGCCAAGATCCCGGAAAACTGTTTTTT.

This clone has only one observation. This chain connects TRBV7-2 to TRBJ2-3; 8 bases map to TRBD2. Germline lookup yields CDR1 SGHTA and CDR2 FQGNSA. CDR3 length: 16 amino acids. Trimming removed 1 base from V and 2 bases from J; junction bases left unmatched: 5. CDR3 bases: TGTGCCAGCAGCTTAGAGATAGCGGGATCCACAGATACGCAGTATTTT. Protein: CASSLEIAGSTDTQYF. Using reference TRBV7-2 and TRBJ2-3 for the parts outside the CDR3, the full variable domain is GAGVSQSPSNKVTEKGKDVELRCDPISGHTALYWYRQSLGQGLEFLIYFQGNSAPDKSGLPSDRFSAERTGGSVSTLTIQRTQQEDSAVYLCASSLEIAGSTDTQYFGPGTRLTVL.

This chain joins TRBV5-6 and TRBJ2-1; TRBD2 aligns across 9 bases. J lost 2 bases, V lost 5 bases, and 2 bases had no gene match. Germline lookup yields CDR1 SGHDT and CDR2 YYEEEE. The CDR3 consists of 14 residues. The CDR3 protein is CASRREGAYNEQFF. The CDR3 region has the DNA TGTGCCAGCAGGCGGGAGGGGGCCTACAATGAGCAGTTCTTC.

The chain recombines TRBV4-3 with TRBJ2-3; 8 bases are a match to TRBD2. Trimming took 2 bases from V and 6 from J; bases not matched to a gene: 4. Per germline, CDR1 LGHNA and CDR2 YSLEER. CDR3 size: 14 residues. The CDR3 sequence: CASSQRTGGDTQYF. CDR3 nucleotides: TGCGCCAGCAGCCAAAGGACGGGGGGGGATACGCAGTATTTT.

The chain recombines TRBV11-2 with TRBJ2-7; tentative D call: TRBD2 (5 bases). Germline assignment: CDR1 SGHAT and CDR2 FQNNGV. Trimming took 0 bases from V and 5 from J, leaving 14 bases between them. The CDR3 is 15 amino acids. CDR3 in amino acids: CASSLERAGHHEQYF. Here the CDR3 DNA reads TGTGCCAGCAGCTTAGAAAGGGCGGGTCATCACGAGCAGTACTTC.

This chain connects TRBV28 to TRBJ1-3; D possibly corresponds to TRBD1 (5 bases). The ends were cut back, 4 bases at V and 8 bases at J, with 18 bases in the middle. The length of the CDR3 is 15 residues. Per the germline V gene, CDR1 is MDHEN and CDR2 is SYDVKM. CDR3 sequence: CASSSTAASGDTIYF. The CDR3 DNA is TGTGCCAGCAGTTCGACAGCCGCCTCGGGGGACACCATATATTTT.